Below, one TCR beta chain is given with its context. What it recognizes is unknown. This specimen comes from a study of vaccination and CD4 T cells after COVID-19. Study overall: Investigators took post-vaccine samples a median roughly 72 days after dose two, within a range of 14 to 241. Cellular stimulation was performed using overlapping spike peptides derived from SARS-CoV-2, HCoV-NL63, HCoV-OC43 and HCoV-229E.

Germline lookup yields CDR1 SNHLY and CDR2 FYNNEI. The CDR3 is 15 amino acids. Trimming cost V 3 bases and J 4 bases; bases outside gene matches: 6. Specified treatment: roughly 10-day PBMC culture with coronavirus spike peptide pools or control peptides (ViraFEST assay). Sequence data for DNA of cultured CD4+ T cells were generated by the Oncomine TCR Beta short-read assay. One entry per CDR3 protein, called by TCRdb with MiXCR from the PCR reads. Found here are tens of thousands of distinct CDR3 sequences, about 66% of them singletons; the top ten hold about 3.7%. This sequence was found in a human donor who had recovered from COVID-19. The specimen was CD4+ T cells from blood, cultured in vitro. The rearrangement uses TRBV2 and TRBJ1-1, with 9 bases matching TRBD1. Here the CDR3 reads CASSEDRGLSTEAFF. The DNA for the CDR3 is TGTGCCAGCAGTGAGGACAGGGGCCTGAGCACTGAAGCTTTCTTT. Complete variable domain (other parts from reference TRBV2 and TRBJ1-1): EPEVTQTPSHQVTQMGQEVILRCVPISNHLYFYWYRQILGQKVEFLVSFYNNEISEKSEIFDDQFSVERPDGSNFTLKIRSTKLEDSAMYFCASSEDRGLSTEAFFGQGTRLTVV.